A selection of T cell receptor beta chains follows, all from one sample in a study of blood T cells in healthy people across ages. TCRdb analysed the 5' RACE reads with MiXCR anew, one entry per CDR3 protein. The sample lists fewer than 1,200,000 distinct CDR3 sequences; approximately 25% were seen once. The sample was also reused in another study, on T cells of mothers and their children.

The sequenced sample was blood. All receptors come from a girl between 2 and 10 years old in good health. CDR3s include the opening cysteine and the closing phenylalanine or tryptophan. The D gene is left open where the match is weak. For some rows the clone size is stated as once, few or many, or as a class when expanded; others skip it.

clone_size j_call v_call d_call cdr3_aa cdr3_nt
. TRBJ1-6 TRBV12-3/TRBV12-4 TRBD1 CASSEDRADSPLHF TGTGCCAGCAGCGAAGACAGGGCTGATTCACCCCTCCACTTT
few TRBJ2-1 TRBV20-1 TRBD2 CSAGTSGALDNEQFF TGCAGTGCTGGGACTAGCGGAGCTTTAGACAATGAGCAGTTCTTC
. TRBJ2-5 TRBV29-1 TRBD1 CSARTGAGETQYF TGCAGCGCGAGGACAGGGGCGGGCGAGACCCAGTACTTC
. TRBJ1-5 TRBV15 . CATSRERTSNQPQHF TGTGCCACCAGCAGAGAACGGACTAGCAATCAGCCCCAGCATTTT
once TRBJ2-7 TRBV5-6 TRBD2 CASRDQTSGYEQYF TGTGCCAGCAGAGATCAGACTAGCGGCTACGAGCAGTACTTC
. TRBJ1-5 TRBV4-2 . CASSQDYPYSNQPQHF TGTGCCAGCAGCCAAGATTATCCGTATAGCAATCAGCCCCAGCATTTT
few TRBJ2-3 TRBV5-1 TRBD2 CASSLAREGDTQYF TGCGCCAGCAGCTTGGCGCGGGAGGGAGATACGCAGTATTTT
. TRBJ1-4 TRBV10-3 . CAISSLANEKLFF TGTGCCATCAGCTCCCTTGCTAATGAAAAACTGTTTTTT
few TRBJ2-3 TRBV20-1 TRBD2 CSAIGGGDTDTQYF TGCAGTGCTATCGGCGGGGGGGACACAGATACGCAGTATTTT
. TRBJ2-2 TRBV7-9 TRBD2 CASTPLAGGPTGELFF TGTGCCAGCACTCCACTAGCGGGGGGCCCCACCGGGGAGCTGTTTTTT
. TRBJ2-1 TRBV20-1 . CSARDRRLFSF TGCAGTGCTAGAGATAGGAGACTATTTTCCTTC
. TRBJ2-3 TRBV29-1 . CSAAWDTQYF TGCAGCGCCGCATGGGATACGCAGTATTTT
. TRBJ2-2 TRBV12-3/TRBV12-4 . CASRFSGSGELFF TGTGCCAGCAGGTTCTCAGGGTCCGGGGAGCTGTTTTTT
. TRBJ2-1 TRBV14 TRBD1 CASSLRDRGGNEQFF TGTGCCAGCAGCCTTCGGGACAGGGGGGGCAATGAGCAGTTCTTC
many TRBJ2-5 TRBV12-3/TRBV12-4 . CASSSSGKPRKETQYF TGTGCCAGCAGTTCGTCGGGGAAGCCTCGTAAAGAGACCCAGTACTTC
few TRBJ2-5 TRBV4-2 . CASSQVAQQETQYF TGTGCCAGCAGCCAAGTAGCGCAACAAGAGACCCAGTACTTC
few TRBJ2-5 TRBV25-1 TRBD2 CASSGASGTFLVDVQYF TGTGCCAGCAGTGGGGCTAGCGGGACTTTTCTGGTTGACGTGCAGTACTTC
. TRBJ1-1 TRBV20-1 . CSARDTGQGLPEAFF TGCAGTGCTAGAGACACTGGCCAGGGGCTTCCTGAAGCTTTCTTT
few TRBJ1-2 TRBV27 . CASSRMGGVYGYTF TGTGCCAGCAGTCGTATGGGGGGGGTATATGGCTACACCTTC
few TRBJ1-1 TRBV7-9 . CASSPPDLTEAFF TGTGCCAGCAGCCCACCGGACCTCACTGAAGCTTTCTTT
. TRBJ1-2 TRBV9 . CASSRRGPPYGYTF TGTGCCAGCAGCCGCCGCGGCCCGCCTTATGGCTACACCTTC
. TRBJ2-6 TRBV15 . CATSRVAALGGANVLTF TGTGCCACCAGCAGAGTGGCGGCCTTAGGAGGGGCCAACGTCCTGACTTTC
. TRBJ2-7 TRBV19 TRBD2 CASSFFGSGRVYEQYF TGTGCCAGTAGTTTTTTTGGGAGCGGGAGAGTCTACGAGCAGTACTTC
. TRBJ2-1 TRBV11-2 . CASSLVGGSRYNEQFF TGTGCCAGCAGCTTAGTTGGAGGATCGCGGTACAATGAGCAGTTCTTC
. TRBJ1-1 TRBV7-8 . CASSLVPSGQGGAFF TGTGCCAGCAGCTTAGTGCCCTCGGGGCAGGGCGGAGCTTTCTTT
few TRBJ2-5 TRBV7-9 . CASSARGPAGASETQYF TGTGCCAGCAGCGCTAGGGGGCCGGCGGGAGCTAGCGAGACCCAGTACTTC
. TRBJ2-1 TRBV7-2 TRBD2 CASSLRLAGVSYNEQFF TGTGCCAGCAGCTTAAGGCTAGCGGGAGTATCTTACAATGAGCAGTTCTTC
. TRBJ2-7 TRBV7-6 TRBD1 CASSLTVRGSSYEQYF TGTGCCAGCAGCTTAACAGTCAGGGGGAGCTCCTACGAGCAGTACTTC
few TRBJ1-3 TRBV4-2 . CASSQEFRETGNTIYF TGTGCCAGCAGCCAGGAATTCAGGGAAACTGGAAACACCATATATTTT
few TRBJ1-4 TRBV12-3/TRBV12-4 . CASSLYYATNEKLFF TGTGCCAGCAGTCTCTACTACGCAACTAATGAAAAACTGTTTTTT
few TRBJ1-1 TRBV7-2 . CASRNFGLTEAFF TGTGCCAGCAGAAACTTCGGGCTCACTGAAGCTTTCTTT
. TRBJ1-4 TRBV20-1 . CSASWAESANEKLFF TGCAGTGCTAGCTGGGCGGAGAGCGCTAATGAAAAACTGTTTTTT
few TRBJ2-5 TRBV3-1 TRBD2 CASSQGVAGEETQYF TGTGCCAGCAGCCAAGGAGTAGCGGGGGAAGAGACCCAGTACTTC
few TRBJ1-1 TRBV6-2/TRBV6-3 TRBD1 CASARDRVNTEAFF TGTGCCAGCGCGAGGGACAGGGTGAACACTGAAGCTTTCTTT
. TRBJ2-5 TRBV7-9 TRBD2 CASSFLAGGLTEETQYF TGTGCCAGCAGCTTTCTAGCGGGGGGCCTTACCGAAGAGACCCAGTACTTC
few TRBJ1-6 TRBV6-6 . CASTWTNNSPLHF TGTGCCAGCACATGGACAAATAATTCACCCCTCCACTTT